Detailed here is one TCR beta chain. No antigen is known for it. The input lacks base qualities; no much larger clone sits a single base away. Donors formed part of the validation cohort, which comprised some 120 subjects and was distinct from the first cohort of several hundred subjects. This sample is part of a study of cytomegalovirus exposure and HLA in healthy donors (dated by TCRdb to about 2017). Context from the whole study: A later analysis indicated that the 95 to 150 validation repertoires were generated on the platform also employed for the roughly 720 repertoires of the first cohort. Along with the roughly 700-subject first cohort, a separate validation cohort of around 110 different subjects was used. To predict cytomegalovirus infection status, the study combined high-throughput TCR immunosequencing, statistical association of individual TCRs with disease status, and machine learning. The study aimed to test whether signatures of past pathogen exposure could be identified by cataloging public T cell receptors.

Broad study findings and their caveats: The classifier was reported to diagnose cytomegalovirus status with high specificity and sensitivity in both the original and validation cohorts. In the study, 150 to 200 TCR beta chains were listed as associated with cytomegalovirus. A few of the identified cytomegalovirus-associated TCR beta chains were confirmed in vitro to be specific for cytomegalovirus antigens. Subsequent analysis determined that TCRs grouped into clusters in the first cohort also showed a tendency toward co-occurrence across the 120 or so validation repertoires, and approximately 94% of cluster scores exceeded 0. The authors suggested that the approach could potentially be generalized to other disease states and immunological phenotypes. While some public TCRs were present in many individuals, most TCR sequences turned up only very rarely across donors. A later analysis had no HLA typing for the validation cohort, so co-occurrence there was scored across all 110 or so repertoires.

Preparation of the library involved the immunoSEQ multiplex PCR assay. On the study's bioinformatics: A statistical classification framework was built for diagnosing cytomegalovirus status from the catalog of TCR beta chain sequences. In its TCRdb copy, this immuneACCESS table keeps in-frame sequences only and misses some clones. Where compared with another copy, unresolved V genes explain less than half of these, and the others have no known cause. V and J calls and clone size are as listed in that table; D and trimming were resolved from the DNA. The sample contains 200,000 to 250,000 clones, just under 90% of them found a single time. The ten largest clones represent about 2.5% of the sample. The germline V gene (reference sequence) supplies CDR1 MNHNY and CDR2 SVGAGI. The CDR3, from cysteine to phenylalanine, totals 13 residues. The kept DNA is CDR3 alone, 39 bases in frame from the first base. V is cut back by 9 bases and J by 9 bases, with 10 bases in the junction unmatched.

The clonotype originates from a man aged 18 to 29 in good health and CMV-seronegative. Sequenced: PBMCs. The chain is made from TRBV6-6 and TRBJ2-7; TRBD1 fits 11 bases in the junction. This receptor has the CDR3 CASSPGTGGRQYF. The bases read TGTGCCAGTTCTCCCGGGACAGGGGGACGGCAGTACTTC.